Included here is one T cell receptor beta chain sequence, with context. The CDR3 covers 16 residues. Per germline, CDR1 SGHRS and CDR2 YFSETQ. The V segment lost 4 bases and the J segment 4 bases; nucleotides outside the gene matches: 7. This entry comes from a study of shared clonotypes between healthy human individuals. Here immunoSEQ multiplex PCR was the method, and the copy in TCRdb shows in-frame clones only, minus some. This table has 2 million to 2.5 million clones, about 90% appearing once. The chain has TRBV5-1 and TRBJ2-3, with 12 bases fitting TRBD2. Material for sequencing was naive CD4+ T cells from PBMCs. Specified subset: CD45RA+ positively selected. This receptor was taken from a young man in good health. Some clones in this sample may be carry-over from other donors' samples. In DNA form, the CDR3 reads TGCGCCAGCAGCGTTGGACTAGCGGGAACAGCAGATACGCAGTATTTT. Amino acids: CASSVGLAGTADTQYF.